This T cell receptor (beta chain) emerged from a study of lymphopenia after photon versus proton radiotherapy. A word on this clone: Its target is not known.

The table came from immunoSEQ multiplex PCR; TCRdb's copy has only in-frame clones and leaves some out. The table lists about 20,000 clones, 92% of them singletons. CDR1 and CDR2 from the germline V gene are SGHRS and YFSETQ. Trimming pared 3 bases from V and 8 bases from J, leaving 12 bases between. The CDR3 is 14 residues long. Study results and limitations: After lymphocyte nadir, photon-treated repertoires showed oligoclonal expansion, especially CD8+ Temra.

The sequencing here drew on peripheral blood, taken from a patient treated with photon-based radiotherapy. This receptor was obtained from a woman in her 40s with cholangiocarcinoma. The genes are TRBV5-1 and TRBJ1-6; D unresolved. The CDR3 reads CASSSFGWDSPLHF. In nucleotides, the CDR3 is TGCGCCAGCAGCTCCTTCGGTTGGGATTCACCCCTCCACTTT.